This T cell receptor beta chain is drawn from a study of blood T cell repertoires in COVID-19. Individuals drawn from 20 to 30 US areas were roughly 18 to 95 years old. What the recovered Cohort 3 donors had was two negative PCRs, clearance, or symptom resolution. V was clipped by 3 bases and J by 7 bases; unmatched bases: 7. The germline gives CDR1 SGDLS, CDR2 YYNGEE. This CDR3 is 14 amino acids long. Authors' methods: Amplification of reference gene primers was used by the study to estimate nucleated cell counts. Here immunoSEQ multiplex PCR was the method, and the copy in TCRdb shows in-frame clones only, minus some. V, J and clone size were drawn from that table, and D and trimming were deduced from the DNA. In the table there are a few hundred thousand clones, 80% to 90% of which are singletons.

The receptor comes from a woman aged 45-65 years who had recovered from COVID-19. This sequence joins TRBV9 and TRBJ1-3; 7 bases align to TRBD1. Material: PBMCs or T cells enriched from blood (not recorded which). The CDR3 loop reads CASSDQGVTNTIYF. In DNA form, the CDR3 reads TGTGCCAGCAGCGACCAGGGGGTGACGAACACCATATATTTT. The complete variable domain, with remaining parts taken from reference TRBV9 and TRBJ1-3, reads DSGVTQTPKHLITATGQRVTLRCSPRSGDLSVYWYQQSLDQGLQFLIQYYNGEERAKGNILERFSAQQFPDLHSELNLSSLELGDSALYFCASSDQGVTNTIYFGEGSWLTVV.